A selection of T cell receptor beta chains follows, all from one sample in a study of OX40 agonist ivuxolimab in advanced cancers. The repertoire was sequenced with immunoSEQ multiplex PCR; TCRdb's copy has only in-frame clones and lacks some. Seen here are approximately 70,000 clones, 90% to 95% observed once, and the top ten hold 15% to 19%. The specimen was CD4+ or CD8+ T cells sorted from blood, collected in a trial of the OX40 agonist ivuxolimab. These receptors came from an adult with an advanced solid tumor such as melanoma, head and neck, liver or kidney cancer. CDR3s include the opening cysteine and the closing phenylalanine or tryptophan. D genes are given only for firm matches. The size entry is marked missing in some rows and otherwise reads once, few, many or a size class.

CDR3 length: 12
D gene: TRBD2
V gene: TRBV19
J gene: TRBJ2-7
clone size: .
CDR3 DNA: TGTGCCAGTAGTATAGGAGGCGGGGGGCAGTACTTC
CDR3 protein: CASSIGGGGQYF

CDR3 length: 16
D gene: .
V gene: TRBV7-6
J gene: TRBJ1-2
clone size: .
CDR3 DNA: TGTGCCAGCAGCTTAGAGGAGGGAGGAGGGATATATGGCTACACCTTC
CDR3 protein: CASSLEEGGGIYGYTF

CDR3 length: 15
D gene: .
V gene: TRBV4-3
J gene: TRBJ2-7
clone size: .
CDR3 DNA: TGCGCCAGCAGCCAAGACTCGGCTACCGCCTACGAGCAGTACTTC
CDR3 protein: CASSQDSATAYEQYF

CDR3 length: 12
D gene: .
V gene: TRBV27
J gene: TRBJ2-7
clone size: .
CDR3 DNA: TGTGCCAGCAGTTCCCTGGCGTACGAGCAGTACTTC
CDR3 protein: CASSSLAYEQYF

CDR3 length: 15
D gene: .
V gene: TRBV4-2
J gene: TRBJ2-1
clone size: .
CDR3 DNA: TGTGCCAGCAGCCGATCGGAAGGAGATTACAATGAGCAGTTCTTC
CDR3 protein: CASSRSEGDYNEQFF

CDR3 length: 16
D gene: .
V gene: TRBV27
J gene: TRBJ1-5
clone size: .
CDR3 DNA: TGTGCCAGCAGTTTAGGGCCAGTTGGCGGCAATCAGCCCCAGCATTTT
CDR3 protein: CASSLGPVGGNQPQHF

CDR3 length: 14
D gene: .
V gene: TRBV27
J gene: TRBJ1-1
clone size: .
CDR3 DNA: TGTGCCAGCAGTACCCGACAGCAAATACCTGAAGCTTTCTTT
CDR3 protein: CASSTRQQIPEAFF

CDR3 length: 15
D gene: .
V gene: TRBV13
J gene: TRBJ2-7
clone size: .
CDR3 DNA: TGTGCCAGCAGCACCAGGGGTCGTAGCTCCTACGAGCAGTACTTC
CDR3 protein: CASSTRGRSSYEQYF

CDR3 length: 15
D gene: .
V gene: TRBV6-5
J gene: TRBJ1-1
clone size: .
CDR3 DNA: TGTGCCAGCAGTTACTCGAGGGGGGCGCAAGTTGAAGCTTTCTTT
CDR3 protein: CASSYSRGAQVEAFF

CDR3 length: 16
D gene: TRBD1
V gene: TRBV28
J gene: TRBJ2-7
clone size: .
CDR3 DNA: TGTGCCAGCAGGACACCGTTGCAGGGGGCTAATTCCGAGCAGTACTTC
CDR3 protein: CASRTPLQGANSEQYF

CDR3 length: 11
D gene: .
V gene: TRBV23-1
J gene: TRBJ1-1
clone size: .
CDR3 DNA: TGCGCCAGCAGAGTGGGCACTGAAGCTTTCTTT
CDR3 protein: CASRVGTEAFF

CDR3 length: 14
D gene: .
V gene: TRBV5-4
J gene: TRBJ2-5
clone size: once
CDR3 DNA: TGTGCCAGCAGCTCACAGGGAAGGGGAGAGACCCAGTACTTC
CDR3 protein: CASSSQGRGETQYF

CDR3 length: 16
D gene: TRBD2
V gene: TRBV6-6
J gene: TRBJ2-7
clone size: .
CDR3 DNA: TGTGCCAGCAGTTGGGCGCCCGGACTAGCGACGTACGAGCAGTACTTC
CDR3 protein: CASSWAPGLATYEQYF

CDR3 length: 14
D gene: TRBD2
V gene: TRBV19
J gene: TRBJ2-2
clone size: .
CDR3 DNA: TGTGCCGCAACCAGCGGGGCCGGCACCGGGGAGCTGTTTTTT
CDR3 protein: CAATSGAGTGELFF

CDR3 length: 15
D gene: .
V gene: TRBV5-1
J gene: TRBJ1-2
clone size: .
CDR3 DNA: TGCGCCAGCAGCTTGGCGCAGGGTGGGTTGAATGGCTACACCTTC
CDR3 protein: CASSLAQGGLNGYTF

CDR3 length: 15
D gene: .
V gene: TRBV19
J gene: TRBJ2-1
clone size: .
CDR3 DNA: TGTGCCAGTAGTATAGGACTTCGAGCCTACAATGAGCAGTTCTTC
CDR3 protein: CASSIGLRAYNEQFF

CDR3 length: 15
D gene: TRBD1
V gene: TRBV7-3
J gene: TRBJ1-1
clone size: once
CDR3 DNA: TGTGCCAGCAGCCCGGGACAGGGGGCGGATACTGAAGCTTTCTTT
CDR3 protein: CASSPGQGADTEAFF

CDR3 length: 14
D gene: .
V gene: TRBV19
J gene: TRBJ2-7
clone size: .
CDR3 DNA: TGTGCCAGTATGCCCACAGGAGCCTCCTACGAGCAGTACTTC
CDR3 protein: CASMPTGASYEQYF

CDR3 length: 16
D gene: TRBD1
V gene: TRBV4-3
J gene: TRBJ1-2
clone size: .
CDR3 DNA: TGCGCCAGCAGCCAAGATGCAGGGGGCTTTCTTCAGGGCTACGCCTTC
CDR3 protein: CASSQDAGGFLQGYAF

CDR3 length: 16
D gene: .
V gene: TRBV19
J gene: TRBJ2-7
clone size: .
CDR3 DNA: TGTGCCAGTAGTATAGCAAGGACGTTCATCCCCTACGAGCAGTACTTC
CDR3 protein: CASSIARTFIPYEQYF

CDR3 length: 12
D gene: .
V gene: TRBV7-2
J gene: TRBJ1-1
clone size: .
CDR3 DNA: TGTGCCCATCAGGGTGGTTTGGCTGAAGCTTTCTTT
CDR3 protein: CAHQGGLAEAFF

CDR3 length: 16
D gene: TRBD1
V gene: TRBV19
J gene: TRBJ1-1
clone size: .
CDR3 DNA: TGTGCCAGTAGTCAAGACAGGGTCCTGTTGGACACTGAAGCTTTCTTT
CDR3 protein: CASSQDRVLLDTEAFF

CDR3 length: 12
D gene: .
V gene: TRBV4-1
J gene: TRBJ2-5
clone size: .
CDR3 DNA: TGCGCCAGCAGCCAAGACGAAGAGACCCAGTACTTC
CDR3 protein: CASSQDEETQYF

CDR3 length: 13
D gene: .
V gene: TRBV13
J gene: TRBJ2-7
clone size: .
CDR3 DNA: TGTGCCAGCAGCCCTCCTAGCTCCTACGAGCAGTACTTC
CDR3 protein: CASSPPSSYEQYF

CDR3 length: 13
D gene: .
V gene: TRBV5-4
J gene: TRBJ1-1
clone size: few
CDR3 DNA: TGTGCCAGCAGCTTCCAGGGGAACACTGAAGCTTTCTTT
CDR3 protein: CASSFQGNTEAFF

CDR3 length: 14
D gene: .
V gene: TRBV4-1
J gene: TRBJ2-7
clone size: .
CDR3 DNA: TGCGCCAGCAGCCAAGACGTCGGGACAAGCGAGCAGTACTTC
CDR3 protein: CASSQDVGTSEQYF

CDR3 length: 15
D gene: .
V gene: TRBV2
J gene: TRBJ2-7
clone size: .
CDR3 DNA: TGTGCCAGCAGTGAAGGGCAGGGGGGTCTTTACGAGCAGTACTTC
CDR3 protein: CASSEGQGGLYEQYF

CDR3 length: 15
D gene: TRBD1
V gene: TRBV28
J gene: TRBJ2-5
clone size: .
CDR3 DNA: TGTGCCAGCACCCCGGACAGGGCGCCTCTTGAGACCCAGTACTTC
CDR3 protein: CASTPDRAPLETQYF

CDR3 length: 16
D gene: .
V gene: TRBV7-9
J gene: TRBJ1-5
clone size: once
CDR3 DNA: TGTGCCAGCAGCTTAGGGAGCAGGGGTAACAATCAGCCCCAGCATTTT
CDR3 protein: CASSLGSRGNNQPQHF

CDR3 length: 15
D gene: TRBD1
V gene: TRBV28
J gene: TRBJ1-2
clone size: .
CDR3 DNA: TGTGCCAGCAGCCGGACAGGGAATCACGGCTATGGCTACACCTTC
CDR3 protein: CASSRTGNHGYGYTF

CDR3 length: 15
D gene: .
V gene: TRBV29-1
J gene: TRBJ2-7
clone size: .
CDR3 DNA: TGCAGCGTTGAAGAGGGGACCAGCGCCACCTACGAGCAGTACTTC
CDR3 protein: CSVEEGTSATYEQYF

CDR3 length: 12
D gene: .
V gene: TRBV5-6
J gene: TRBJ2-7
clone size: .
CDR3 DNA: TGTGCCAGCAGCTCGGGACTTTACGAGCAGTACTTC
CDR3 protein: CASSSGLYEQYF

CDR3 length: 15
D gene: TRBD1
V gene: TRBV6-1
J gene: TRBJ1-5
clone size: .
CDR3 DNA: TGTGCCAGCAGTGGGACAGGGGAAGCAGGTCAGCCCCAGCATTTT
CDR3 protein: CASSGTGEAGQPQHF

CDR3 length: 14
D gene: .
V gene: TRBV2
J gene: TRBJ1-5
clone size: .
CDR3 DNA: TGTGCCAGCAGCGGATCAGACAGCAATCAGCCCCAGCATTTT
CDR3 protein: CASSGSDSNQPQHF